One sample yielded the 16 T cell receptor beta chains listed below, sequenced in a study of blood T cell repertoires in COVID-19. Using immunoSEQ multiplex PCR, the repertoire was profiled, and TCRdb retains in-frame clones only, with some absent. The sample has 95,000 to 150,000 clones; 85% are singletons. Sequencing was performed on peripheral blood. The receptors originated from a man at least 80 years old with acute or convalescent COVID-19.

V is TRBV5-5 and J is TRBJ1-2, with D perhaps matching TRBD1 (5 bases). Trimming stripped 3 bases from V and 5 bases from J, with 17 bases between. CDR1 SGHKS and CDR2 YYEKEE come from the germline V gene (reference sequence). CDR3 length: 15 residues. The CDR3 region has the DNA TGTGCCAGCAGCTGGGGTCGGGGGTCCGGGTATGGCTACACCTTC. It encodes CASSWGRGSGYGYTF.

V gene TRBV30 combines with J gene TRBJ1-3; D might be TRBD1 (5 bases). This CDR3 region has 16 residues. From germline, CDR1 is GTSNPN and CDR2 SVGIG (reference sequence). Trimming stripped 2 bases from V and 0 bases from J, with 14 bases between. The CDR3 region has the DNA TGTGCCTGGAGTATGGGGGGAGCGAACTCTGGAAACACCATATATTTT. Protein product: CAWSMGGANSGNTIYF.

The CDR3 nucleotides read TGTGCCAGCAGCTTAGTAGGGGGACAGGGATCTGAAGCTTTCTTT. It specifies CASSLVGGQGSEAFF. The chain employs TRBV7-8 and TRBJ1-1, with 9 nucleotides matching TRBD1. This CDR3 region has 15 residues. CDR1 and CDR2 from the germline V gene are SGHVS and FQNEAQ. The junction had 6 bases not matched to a gene; V was cut back by 1 base and J by 6 bases.

The chain combines TRBV5-4 with TRBJ2-7; tentatively, D is TRBD2 (6 bases). Trimming removed 2 bases at V and 4 bases at J, with 13 bases between. The CDR3 covers 14 residues. Germline loops: CDR1 SGHNT, CDR2 YYREEE (reference sequence). Here the CDR3 DNA reads TGTGCCAGCAGCTTAGGAGGGGAAATTTACGAGCAGTACTTC. It translates to CASSLGGEIYEQYF.

The chain recombines TRBV6-5 with TRBJ2-7; TRBD1 might be the D (7 bases). V gave up 7 bases and J gave up 4 bases, with 17 bases separating them. The CDR3 loop spans 14 amino acids. The germline gives CDR1 MNHEY, CDR2 SVGAGI. CDR3 region: CASTQLTGRYEQYF. CDR3 coding DNA: TGTGCCAGCACCCAATTGACAGGGAGGTACGAGCAGTACTTC.

The V gene is TRBV6-2 or TRBV6-3, the J gene TRBJ1-5; perhaps TRBD1 as D (5 bases). The germline V gene has CDR1 MNHEY and CDR2 SVGEGT. The CDR3 sequence is 18 residues long. V lost 4 bases and J lost 3, with 22 bases in between. Here the CDR3 reads CASSSPPNRQNLNQPQHF. The CDR3 region has the DNA TGTGCCAGCAGTTCTCCCCCAAACCGACAGAATCTCAATCAGCCCCAGCATTTT.

J is TRBJ2-1 and V is TRBV5-5; 11 bases align to TRBD1. The CDR3 totals 18 residues. Germline loops: CDR1 SGHKS, CDR2 YYEKEE (reference sequence). J was trimmed by 0 bases and V by 4 bases; bases with no gene match: 9. CDR3: CASSPGQGARSSYNEQFF. In nucleotides, the CDR3 is TGTGCCAGCAGCCCCGGACAGGGGGCGAGGAGCTCCTACAATGAGCAGTTCTTC.

The chain recombines TRBV7-9 with TRBJ1-1; no reliable D call. Germline CDR1 is SEHNR and CDR2 is FQNEAQ (reference sequence). The ends were cut back, 4 bases at V and 5 bases at J, with 17 bases in the middle. CDR3 length equals 15 residues. In nucleotides, the CDR3 is TGTGCCAGCAGCTCAATTTCGGCAAAGCGGACTGAAGCTTTCTTT. It codes for CASSSISAKRTEAFF.

CDR3 nucleotide sequence: TGTGCCAGCAGCTTAGAGGGACAGAGGATGAACACTGAAGCTTTCTTT. Residues: CASSLEGQRMNTEAFF. The chain links TRBV13 to TRBJ1-1, with TRBD1 identical over 7 bases. Unmatched junction bases numbered 5, after V lost 1 base and J lost 0 bases. The CDR3 has 16 amino acids. Germline V CDR1 and CDR2: PRHDT, FYEKMQ (reference sequence).

V usage is TRBV13 and J usage is TRBJ2-7; 9 bases map to TRBD1. CDR3 length equals 13 residues. Germline trimming cut 5 bases from V and 6 bases from J; bases unmatched to any gene: 5. Per the germline V gene, CDR1 is PRHDT and CDR2 is FYEKMQ (reference sequence). This chain's CDR3 is CASSADRGGEQYF. Written as DNA, the CDR3 is TGTGCCAGCAGCGCCGACAGGGGGGGCGAGCAGTACTTC.

The chain combines TRBV27 with TRBJ2-1; 8 positions match TRBD1. CDR1 MNHEY and CDR2 SMNVEV come from the germline V gene (reference sequence). V gave up 6 bases and J gave up 5 bases; unmatched junction bases: 6. The CDR3 runs 14 residues. CDR3 loop: CASRSLTGDNEQFF. The CDR3 nucleotides are TGTGCCAGCAGATCCCTGACAGGGGACAATGAGCAGTTCTTC.

The DNA of the CDR3 is TGTGCCAGCAGTGAATCGTTCCTCGAGCAGTACTTC. It codes for CASSESFLEQYF. The rearrangement links TRBV2 to TRBJ2-7; the D is unclear. The CDR3 has 12 residues. Trimming left V 2 bases short and J 6 bases short, with 8 bases between. CDR1 and CDR2 (germline): SNHLY, FYNNEI.

The chain has TRBV6-5 and TRBJ1-1; D might be TRBD1 (6 bases). V was shortened by 3 bases and J by 8 bases, with 13 bases between the two germline ends. CDR1 is MNHEY and CDR2 is SVGAGI in the germline V gene. CDR3 length equals 13 residues. CDR3 DNA: TGTGCCAGCAGTTATTCAAGGGGGTTCGAAGCTTTCTTT. Its translation: CASSYSRGFEAFF.

CDR3 amino acids: CASSFYQRLGQETQYF. In DNA, the CDR3 is TGTGCCAGCAGCTTCTACCAGCGTCTAGGACAAGAGACCCAGTACTTC. The rearrangement joins TRBV11-2 to TRBJ2-5; D unresolved. Germline V gives CDR1 SGHAT, CDR2 FQNNGV. The CDR3 length is 16 residues. Trimming took 3 bases from V and 2 from J, leaving 16 bases between them.

The rearrangement joins TRBV27 to TRBJ1-4, with TRBD1 matching 10 bases. V gave up 3 bases and J gave up 2 bases; unmatched junction bases: 9. This CDR3 has 18 residues. CDR1 and CDR2 (germline): MNHEY, SMNVEV (reference sequence). CDR3 nucleotides: TGTGCCAGCAGTTTTCGGCGGACAGGGGGTATTACTAATGAAAAACTGTTTTTT. It specifies CASSFRRTGGITNEKLFF.

The rearrangement links TRBV28 to TRBJ2-1; 8 bases map to TRBD2. The CDR3 is 15 residues long. Germline CDR1 reads MDHEN; CDR2 reads SYDVKM. Trimming cost V 1 base and J 2 bases; bases outside gene matches: 1. The CDR3 region is CASSLFGRAYNEQFF. CDR3 DNA sequence: TGTGCCAGCAGTTTATTCGGGAGGGCCTACAATGAGCAGTTCTTC.